Below, one T cell receptor beta chain is given with its context. Assay: immunoSEQ multiplex PCR; the TCRdb copy retains only in-frame clones and omits some. The table lists 60,000 to 100,000 clones, roughly 90% of them singletons. The data originate from a study of OX40 agonist ivuxolimab in advanced cancers. CDR1 and CDR2 from the germline V gene are SGHNT and YYREEE (reference sequence). The CDR3 covers 13 residues. Trimming left V 4 bases short and J 0 bases short, with 5 bases between. The input for sequencing was CD4+ or CD8+ T cells sorted from blood, taken in a trial of the OX40 agonist ivuxolimab. This receptor was obtained from an adult with an advanced solid tumor such as melanoma, head and neck, liver or kidney cancer. V is TRBV5-4 and J is TRBJ2-1; weak D call: TRBD2 (5 bases). CDR3 DNA: TGTGCCAGCAGCGGGAGCTCCTACAATGAGCAGTTCTTC. Protein product: CASSGSSYNEQFF.